The rows below give T cell receptor beta chains drawn from one sample of a study of blood T cell repertoires in COVID-19. Repertoires were generated with immunoSEQ multiplex PCR, while TCRdb's copy carries only in-frame clones and drops some. This table holds approximately 170,000 clones, over 90% found once. The sequenced sample consisted of peripheral blood. Receptor source: a woman aged 60-70 years with COVID-19, enrolled during active disease. CDR3s include the opening cysteine and the closing phenylalanine or tryptophan. A D gene is named only where the DNA matches it firmly. Not all rows give a size; the values are once, few, many and, for expanded clones, a class.

CDR3 protein: CASSYPASGGAGAQYF; CDR3 DNA: TGTGCCAGCAGTTATCCAGCTAGCGGGGGGGCTGGGGCCCAGTACTTC; J gene: TRBJ2-5; V gene: TRBV6-6; clone size: NA; D gene: TRBD2
CDR3 protein: CASSLGGDQPQHF; CDR3 DNA: TGTGCCAGCAGTTTAGGCGGGGATCAGCCCCAGCATTTT; J gene: TRBJ1-5; V gene: TRBV27; clone size: NA; D gene: NA
CDR3 protein: CASKKSEGLYGYTF; CDR3 DNA: TGTGCCAGCAAGAAATCCGAGGGCCTCTATGGCTACACCTTC; J gene: TRBJ1-2; V gene: TRBV6-5; clone size: NA; D gene: NA
CDR3 protein: CASSYSKPPELFF; CDR3 DNA: TGTGCCAGCAGTTACTCGAAGCCGCCGGAGCTGTTTTTT; J gene: TRBJ2-2; V gene: TRBV6-6; clone size: NA; D gene: NA
CDR3 protein: CASSQGRRNQPQHF; CDR3 DNA: TGTGCCAGCAGCCAAGGGCGGCGCAATCAGCCCCAGCATTTT; J gene: TRBJ1-5; V gene: TRBV3-1/TRBV3-2; clone size: once; D gene: NA
CDR3 protein: CASSIGTSGGPGADTQYF; CDR3 DNA: TGTGCCAGCAGCATCGGGACTAGCGGGGGTCCGGGCGCAGATACGCAGTATTTT; J gene: TRBJ2-3; V gene: TRBV5-4; clone size: NA; D gene: TRBD2
CDR3 protein: CASSPPSQGPGDTQYF; CDR3 DNA: TGTGCCAGCTCACCACCTAGTCAGGGGCCAGGGGATACGCAGTATTTT; J gene: TRBJ2-3; V gene: TRBV18; clone size: NA; D gene: NA
CDR3 protein: CASSRSGTRYYNEQFF; CDR3 DNA: TGTGCCAGTAGTAGATCCGGGACTAGGTATTACAATGAGCAGTTCTTC; J gene: TRBJ2-1; V gene: TRBV19; clone size: NA; D gene: TRBD2
CDR3 protein: CASSRPPGQGQNEQFF; CDR3 DNA: TGTGCCAGCAGCCGCCCCCCGGGACAGGGACAAAATGAGCAGTTCTTC; J gene: TRBJ2-1; V gene: TRBV7-3; clone size: NA; D gene: TRBD1
CDR3 protein: CASSPVRMSYGYTF; CDR3 DNA: TGTGCCAGCAGCCCAGTGAGGATGAGCTATGGCTACACCTTC; J gene: TRBJ1-2; V gene: TRBV7-9; clone size: NA; D gene: NA
CDR3 protein: CASGTGTVNQPQHF; CDR3 DNA: TGTGCTAGTGGGACCGGGACAGTCAATCAGCCCCAGCATTTT; J gene: TRBJ1-5; V gene: TRBV12-5; clone size: once; D gene: TRBD1
CDR3 protein: CASSVALGDSTGELFF; CDR3 DNA: TGTGCCAGCAGCGTAGCTTTAGGAGACAGCACCGGGGAGCTGTTTTTT; J gene: TRBJ2-2; V gene: TRBV9; clone size: NA; D gene: NA
CDR3 protein: CASSWYGGALNEQFF; CDR3 DNA: TGTGCCAGCAGCTGGTACGGGGGGGCACTCAATGAGCAGTTCTTC; J gene: TRBJ2-1; V gene: TRBV5-4; clone size: NA; D gene: TRBD2
CDR3 protein: CASSPLPINQPQHF; CDR3 DNA: TGTGCCAGTAGTCCCCTACCGATCAATCAGCCCCAGCATTTT; J gene: TRBJ1-5; V gene: TRBV19; clone size: NA; D gene: NA
CDR3 protein: CASSPGLGIYEQYF; CDR3 DNA: TGTGCCAGCAGCCCGGGACTCGGTATCTACGAGCAGTACTTC; J gene: TRBJ2-7; V gene: TRBV5-8; clone size: NA; D gene: NA
CDR3 protein: CASSLAPGRVNTEAFF; CDR3 DNA: TGTGCCAGCAGCTTAGCGCCTGGCAGGGTGAACACTGAAGCTTTCTTT; J gene: TRBJ1-1; V gene: TRBV7-8; clone size: NA; D gene: NA
CDR3 protein: CASSSPVGAGLQETQYF; CDR3 DNA: TGCGCCAGCAGCTCCCCCGTAGGAGCGGGCCTACAAGAGACCCAGTACTTC; J gene: TRBJ2-5; V gene: TRBV5-1; clone size: NA; D gene: NA
CDR3 protein: CASRPGGWETQYF; CDR3 DNA: TGTGCCAGCAGACCGGGGGGGTGGGAGACCCAGTACTTC; J gene: TRBJ2-5; V gene: TRBV6-5; clone size: NA; D gene: TRBD2
CDR3 protein: CASSQNSGGRAQYF; CDR3 DNA: TGCGCCAGCAGCCAAAATAGCGGGGGAAGGGCCCAGTACTTC; J gene: TRBJ2-5; V gene: TRBV4-1; clone size: NA; D gene: TRBD2
CDR3 protein: CASSTLQGVGGYTF; CDR3 DNA: TGTGCCAGTAGTACCCTACAGGGTGTAGGTGGCTACACCTTC; J gene: TRBJ1-2; V gene: TRBV19; clone size: NA; D gene: NA
CDR3 protein: CASSQRGTGNTIYF; CDR3 DNA: TGTGCCAGCAGCCAGCGAGGGACTGGAAACACCATATATTTT; J gene: TRBJ1-3; V gene: TRBV3-1/TRBV3-2; clone size: NA; D gene: NA
CDR3 protein: CAWRGSYNSPLHF; CDR3 DNA: TGTGCCTGGCGGGGAAGTTATAATTCACCCCTCCACTTT; J gene: TRBJ1-6; V gene: TRBV30; clone size: NA; D gene: NA
CDR3 protein: CASSLRDRNHEQYF; CDR3 DNA: TGCGCCAGCAGCCTCCGGGACAGGAACCACGAGCAGTACTTC; J gene: TRBJ2-7; V gene: TRBV4-1; clone size: NA; D gene: TRBD1
CDR3 protein: CASSQEPGYYEQYF; CDR3 DNA: TGTGCCAGCAGCCAAGAACCAGGGTACTACGAGCAGTACTTC; J gene: TRBJ2-7; V gene: TRBV3-1/TRBV3-2; clone size: NA; D gene: NA
CDR3 protein: CASSGLGRGWGNTIYF; CDR3 DNA: TGTGCCAGCAGCGGATTAGGCCGGGGATGGGGAAACACCATATATTTT; J gene: TRBJ1-3; V gene: TRBV7-8; clone size: NA; D gene: NA
CDR3 protein: CASSYTGWDGYTF; CDR3 DNA: TGTGCCAGCAGTTACACAGGGTGGGATGGCTACACCTTC; J gene: TRBJ1-2; V gene: TRBV12-3/TRBV12-4; clone size: once; D gene: NA
CDR3 protein: CAERPHRDMNTEAFF; CDR3 DNA: TGTGCCGAACGCCCTCACCGGGATATGAACACTGAAGCTTTCTTT; J gene: TRBJ1-1; V gene: TRBV19; clone size: NA; D gene: NA
CDR3 protein: CASSLGRGVSYEQYF; CDR3 DNA: TGTGCCAGCAGCTTGGGTCGGGGGGTATCCTACGAGCAGTACTTC; J gene: TRBJ2-7; V gene: TRBV5-5; clone size: NA; D gene: TRBD2
CDR3 protein: CASSTARREDGYTF; CDR3 DNA: TGTGCCAGCAGCACGGCCCGTAGGGAGGACGGCTACACCTTC; J gene: TRBJ1-2; V gene: TRBV5-4; clone size: NA; D gene: NA
CDR3 protein: CASRGTSGGAGELFF; CDR3 DNA: TGTGCCAGCAGGGGGACTAGCGGCGGGGCCGGGGAGCTGTTTTTT; J gene: TRBJ2-2; V gene: TRBV7-8; clone size: NA; D gene: TRBD2
CDR3 protein: CASSLSTDTQYF; CDR3 DNA: TGTGCCAGCAGCCTCAGCACAGATACGCAGTATTTT; J gene: TRBJ2-3; V gene: TRBV11-2; clone size: NA; D gene: NA
CDR3 protein: CASSEGLAGGGRTGELFF; CDR3 DNA: TGTGCCAGCAGTGAGGGACTAGCGGGGGGCGGAAGGACCGGGGAGCTGTTTTTT; J gene: TRBJ2-2; V gene: TRBV6-1; clone size: NA; D gene: TRBD2
CDR3 protein: CASSHQGGTDTQYF; CDR3 DNA: TGTGCCAGCAGCCATCAGGGGGGCACAGATACGCAGTATTTT; J gene: TRBJ2-3; V gene: TRBV5-4; clone size: once; D gene: TRBD1
CDR3 protein: CASSSAGELFF; CDR3 DNA: TGTGCCAGCAGTTCCGCCGGGGAGCTGTTTTTT; J gene: TRBJ2-2; V gene: TRBV27; clone size: NA; D gene: NA
CDR3 protein: CASGRGDLGTEAFF; CDR3 DNA: TGTGCCAGTGGGCGGGGGGACTTAGGGACTGAAGCTTTCTTT; J gene: TRBJ1-1; V gene: TRBV6-5; clone size: NA; D gene: NA
CDR3 protein: CASSLALAEAEAFF; CDR3 DNA: TGCGCCAGCAGCTTGGCCTTGGCCGAAGCTGAAGCTTTCTTT; J gene: TRBJ1-1; V gene: TRBV5-1; clone size: NA; D gene: NA